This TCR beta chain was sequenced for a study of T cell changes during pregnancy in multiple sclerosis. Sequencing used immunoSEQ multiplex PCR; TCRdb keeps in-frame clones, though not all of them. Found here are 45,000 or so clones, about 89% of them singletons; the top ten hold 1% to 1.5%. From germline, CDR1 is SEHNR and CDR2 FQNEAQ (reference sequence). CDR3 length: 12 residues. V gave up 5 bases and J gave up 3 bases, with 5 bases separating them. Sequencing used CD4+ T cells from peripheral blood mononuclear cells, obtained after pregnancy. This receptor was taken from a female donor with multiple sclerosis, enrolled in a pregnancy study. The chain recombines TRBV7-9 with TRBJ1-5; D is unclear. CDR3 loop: CASSRDNQPQHF. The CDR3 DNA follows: TGTGCCAGCAGCCGAGACAATCAGCCCCAGCATTTT.